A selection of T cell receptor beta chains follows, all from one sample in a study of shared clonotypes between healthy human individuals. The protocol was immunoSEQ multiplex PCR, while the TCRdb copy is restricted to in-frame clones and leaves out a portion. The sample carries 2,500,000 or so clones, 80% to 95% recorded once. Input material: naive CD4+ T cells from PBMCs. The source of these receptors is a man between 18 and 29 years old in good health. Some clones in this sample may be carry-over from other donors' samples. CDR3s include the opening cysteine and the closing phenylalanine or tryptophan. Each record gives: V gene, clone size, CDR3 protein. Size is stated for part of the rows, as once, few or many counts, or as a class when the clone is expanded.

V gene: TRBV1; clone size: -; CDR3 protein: CTSMAGDEQFF
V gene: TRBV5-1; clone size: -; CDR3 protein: CASSLLGQGISSGNTIYF
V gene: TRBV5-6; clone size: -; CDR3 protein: CASSLAGNYVGYTF
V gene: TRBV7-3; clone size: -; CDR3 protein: CASSLVGNTGELFF
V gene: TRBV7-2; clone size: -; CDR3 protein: CASSATGGYTGELFF
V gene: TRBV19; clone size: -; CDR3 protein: CASSIGTGNEAFF
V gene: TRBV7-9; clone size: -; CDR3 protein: CASSSGSVQYF
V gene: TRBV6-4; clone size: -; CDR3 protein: CASSDGRAATGELFF
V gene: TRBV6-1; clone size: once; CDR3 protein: CASSEARRTGNLGRNTIYF
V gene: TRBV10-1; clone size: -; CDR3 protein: CASREETDYGYTF
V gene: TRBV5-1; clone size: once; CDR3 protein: CASSLVVGAYNEQFF
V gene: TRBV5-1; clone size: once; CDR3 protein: CASSWTAGTNEKLFF
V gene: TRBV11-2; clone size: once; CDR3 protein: CASSLKNEQFF
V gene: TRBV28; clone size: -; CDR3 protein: CASSQRPLLYQPQHF
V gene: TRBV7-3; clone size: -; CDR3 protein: CASSLGRAAEQYF
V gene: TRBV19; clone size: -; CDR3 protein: CASSMIMGRGTDTQYF
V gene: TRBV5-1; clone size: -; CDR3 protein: CASSLVGRGDTQYF
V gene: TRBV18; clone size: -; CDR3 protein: CASSPPALYEQYF
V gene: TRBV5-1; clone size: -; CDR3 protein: CASSLVAANTGELFF
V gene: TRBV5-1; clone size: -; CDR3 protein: CASSFSGLGANVLTF
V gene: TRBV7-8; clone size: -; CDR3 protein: CASSRWGNEQFF
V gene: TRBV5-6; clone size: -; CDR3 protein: CASSLPNYGYTF
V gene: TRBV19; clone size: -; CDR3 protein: CASIGRSDTGELFF
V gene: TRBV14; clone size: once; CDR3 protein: CASSQVRGSIQYF